This T cell receptor beta chain was recorded in a study of T cell responses to AZD1222 COVID-19 vaccine. Study conclusions and caveats: Females made up more of the donors, who were largely white British, and clonal diversity may have come out too low.

In germline, CDR1 is SGHNT, CDR2 YENEEA. The CDR3 is made up of 13 amino acids. V was shortened by 5 bases and J by 6 bases, with 13 bases between the two germline ends. The repertoire was sequenced with immunoSEQ multiplex PCR; TCRdb's copy has only in-frame clones and lacks some. Of about 83,000 clones in the sample, about 93% are singletons; the top ten hold about 4.9%. This clone was picked up a small number of times. The antigen is unknown. The chain couples TRBV11-3 to TRBJ1-1; weak D call: TRBD1 (6 bases). This receptor was taken from an adult in good health. Source: peripheral blood, taken on day 0 of MenACWY control vaccination. CDR3 protein: CASSPQGSPEAFF. The CDR3 DNA reads as TGTGCCAGCAGCCCACAGGGCAGCCCTGAAGCTTTCTTT.